The sample holds many counts of the clone carrying this T cell receptor beta chain. MiXCR, applied by TCRdb to the RT-PCR reads, yields one record per CDR3 protein. In the table there are 650,000 to 800,000 distinct CDR3 sequences, more than 13% of which are singletons. CDR1 and CDR2 from the germline V gene are DFQATT and SNEGSKA (reference sequence). This CDR3 region has 16 residues. The V end was cut by 0 bases, the J end by 6 bases, with 15 bases between. Sequencing was done on a sample of memory CD4+ T cells from blood. This chain joins TRBV20-1 and TRBJ1-6; D is ambiguous. The TCR was taken from a female donor in good health, serving as a healthy control. The CDR3 protein is CSARESDGRGNSPLHF. For the CDR3, the DNA is TGCAGTGCTAGAGAATCTGACGGGCGGGGTAATTCACCCCTCCACTTT.